These 25 T cell receptor beta chains share one sample of origin, sequenced in a study of cytomegalovirus exposure and HLA in healthy donors. The PCR employed 60 Vbeta primers together with 13 Jbeta primers. Assay: immunoSEQ multiplex PCR; the TCRdb copy retains only in-frame clones and omits some. The sample shows around 150,000 clones, over 80% of them seen only once. Specimen: PBMCs. The receptors here all came from a man between 45 and 60 years old in good health and CMV-seropositive.

The chain joins TRBV30 to TRBJ2-2; D remains ambiguous. The length of the CDR3 is 15 residues. The V end lost 0 bases, the J end lost 2 bases, and 10 bases lay between the germline ends. The germline V gene encodes CDR1 GTSNPN and CDR2 SVGIG (reference sequence). The CDR3 coding sequence is TGTGCCTGGAGTGTATTCGGTCAAAACACCGGGGAGCTGTTTTTT. Protein sequence: CAWSVFGQNTGELFF.

The table lists this clone with a count of one. The chain couples TRBV5-6 to TRBJ2-6; 11 bases are shared with TRBD1. Germline loops: CDR1 SGHDT, CDR2 YYEEEE. The CDR3 totals 17 residues. V lost 2 bases and J lost 0; bases outside the gene matches: 1. In DNA, the CDR3 is TGTGCCAGCAGCTTAGGGACAGGGGGCTCTGGGGCCAACGTCCTGACTTTC. Translation: CASSLGTGGSGANVLTF. Full variable domain (outside the CDR3, taken from reference TRBV5-6 and TRBJ2-6): DAGVTQSPTHLIKTRGQQVTLRCSPKSGHDTVSWYQQALGQGPQFIFQYYEEEERQRGNFPDRFSGHQFPNYSSELNVNALLLGDSALYLCASSLGTGGSGANVLTFGAGSRLTVL.

The chain carries TRBV13 and TRBJ2-3; the D is unclear. CDR3 size: 14 residues. CDR1 is PRHDT and CDR2 is FYEKMQ in the germline V gene (reference sequence). Trimming left V 7 bases short and J 0 bases short, with 11 bases between. In DNA form, the CDR3 reads TGTGCCAGCAACTCACGCGGCAGCACAGATACGCAGTATTTT. Amino acid sequence: CASNSRGSTDTQYF.

V and J are TRBV27 and TRBJ2-7, with 10 nucleotides matching TRBD1. The ends lost 3 bases at V and 4 bases at J; junction bases unmatched: 3. This CDR3 contains 14 residues. The germline V gene encodes CDR1 MNHEY and CDR2 SMNVEV (reference sequence). CDR3 nucleotides: TGTGCCAGCAGTTTGGGACAGGGGAAATACGAGCAGTACTTC. Translated: CASSLGQGKYEQYF.

The V call is TRBV11-2, the J call TRBJ1-1, with 10 nucleotides matching TRBD1. Germline assignment: CDR1 SGHAT and CDR2 FQNNGV. CDR3 length: 14 residues. Trimming at V came to 4 bases and at J to 6 bases, leaving 5 bases not matched to a gene. In DNA form, the CDR3 reads TGTGCCAGCAGCTGGGACAGGGGAGGATCTGAAGCTTTCTTT. Protein product: CASSWDRGGSEAFF. Filled out from reference TRBV11-2 and TRBJ1-1, the complete variable domain reads EAGVAQSPRYKIIEKRQSVAFWCNPISGHATLYWYQQILGQGPKLLIQFQNNGVVDDSQLPKDRFSAERLKGVDSTLKIQPAKLEDSAVYLCASSWDRGGSEAFFGQGTRLTVV.

The genes are TRBV7-2 and TRBJ2-7, with 10 bases aligning to TRBD2. Germline CDR1 SGHTA, CDR2 FQGNSA. The CDR3 spans 16 residues. With V trimmed by 1 base and J by 4 bases, 7 bases remained unmatched. DNA of the CDR3: TGTGCCAGCAGCTTAGGCCCAGCGGGGGGGGGTTACGAGCAGTACTTC. As protein: CASSLGPAGGGYEQYF.

The chain is built from TRBV19 and TRBJ1-3, with a tentative D call TRBD1 (6 bases). V lost 5 bases, J lost 3 bases, and 14 bases lay in between. This CDR3 is built from 15 residues. Germline values: CDR1 LNHDA, CDR2 SQIVND (reference sequence). CDR3 nucleotide sequence: TGTGCCAGTAGTCAACTACAGGGTAGTGGAAACACCATATATTTT. Residues: CASSQLQGSGNTIYF. The complete variable domain, with remaining parts taken from reference TRBV19 and TRBJ1-3, reads DGGITQSPKYLFRKEGQNVTLSCEQNLNHDAMYWYRQDPGQGLRLIYYSQIVNDFQKGDIAEGYSVSREKKESFPLTVTSAQKNPTAFYLCASSQLQGSGNTIYFGEGSWLTVV.

The CDR3 sequence is CASSSGTVQYF. The CDR3 region has the DNA TGTGCCAGCAGCTCGGGGACAGTTCAGTACTTC. V usage is TRBV7-3 and J usage is TRBJ2-4; 7 bases are a match to TRBD1. The CDR3 runs 11 residues. J was trimmed by 11 bases and V by 4 bases; bases with no gene match: 2. Germline values: CDR1 SGHTA, CDR2 FQGTGA.

The V gene is TRBV27, the J gene TRBJ2-5; 7 bases align to TRBD1. This CDR3 has 14 residues. Germline trimming cut 6 bases from V and 0 bases from J; bases unmatched to any gene: 4. Germline V gene lookup returns CDR1 MNHEY and CDR2 SMNVEV (reference sequence). The CDR3 DNA is TGTGCCAGCAGAACCGACAGGGACCAAGAGACCCAGTACTTC. Protein sequence: CASRTDRDQETQYF.

The chain is built from TRBV7-2 and TRBJ2-7; D unresolved. The V gene lost 3 bases and the J gene lost 4 bases, with 7 bases spanning the gap. The CDR3 spans 12 residues. CDR1 is SGHTA, CDR2 FQGNSA, per germline. The CDR3 region has the DNA TGTGCCAGCAGCTTGGTCGGGTACGAGCAGTACTTC. Amino acid sequence: CASSLVGYEQYF.

V is TRBV27 and J is TRBJ1-1; perhaps TRBD1 as D (6 bases). V dropped 4 bases and J dropped 1 base, with 13 bases sitting between them. This CDR3 is built from 15 residues. Germline V CDR1 and CDR2: MNHEY, SMNVEV (reference sequence). The DNA of the CDR3 is TGTGCCAGCAGTTCGTTGGGGGCGGGGAACACTGAAGCTTTCTTT. Amino acid sequence: CASSSLGAGNTEAFF.

The chain recombines TRBV7-8 with TRBJ1-1; D might be TRBD1 (6 bases). The V gene lost 1 base and the J gene lost 6 bases, with 9 bases spanning the gap. This CDR3 contains 13 residues. Germline V gives CDR1 SGHVS, CDR2 FQNEAQ. The CDR3 region has the DNA TGTGCCAGCAGCTTAGGGACAGTCTCTGAAGCTTTCTTT. Translated: CASSLGTVSEAFF.

This clone has only one observation. The chain couples TRBV9 to TRBJ1-2; 8 bases are shared with TRBD1. Germline V gives CDR1 SGDLS, CDR2 YYNGEE. The CDR3 runs to 14 residues. Trimming at V came to 0 bases and at J to 7 bases, leaving 5 bases not matched to a gene. CDR3 residues: CASSVAQGAGGYTF. In DNA form, the CDR3 reads TGTGCCAGCAGCGTAGCCCAGGGGGCTGGTGGCTACACCTTC.

The genes are TRBV27 and TRBJ2-7; 7 bases agree with TRBD2. The germline gives CDR1 MNHEY, CDR2 SMNVEV (reference sequence). J gave up 3 bases and V 5 bases, and 7 bases lay outside the gene matches. CDR3 length equals 14 residues. CDR3 amino acids: CASSRKERDYEQYF. CDR3 nucleotides: TGTGCCAGCAGTCGTAAGGAGCGGGACTACGAGCAGTACTTC.

The chain employs TRBV29-1 and TRBJ2-1; a possible D gene is TRBD2 (6 bases). V was cut by 3 bases and J by 7 bases, with 10 bases left in between. This CDR3 is built from 12 residues. Looked up from germline, CDR1 is SQVTM and CDR2 is ANQGSEA. The CDR3 loop reads CSVEEGPNEQFF. The CDR3 bases are TGCAGCGTTGAGGAGGGGCCGAATGAGCAGTTCTTC.

The sample holds a few counts of this clone. The rearrangement joins TRBV7-2 to TRBJ2-7; TRBD2 is a possible D gene (5 bases). CDR1 is SGHTA and CDR2 is FQGNSA in the germline V gene. The V gene lost 1 base and the J gene lost 1 base, with 8 bases spanning the gap. The CDR3 loop spans 14 amino acids. For the CDR3, the DNA is TGTGCCAGCAGCTTAGGGCGGAGGTCCTACGAGCAGTACTTC. Residues: CASSLGRRSYEQYF.

This sequence joins TRBV5-1 and TRBJ2-7, with 15 positions matching TRBD2. This CDR3 has 16 amino acids. Germline V gene lookup returns CDR1 SGHRS and CDR2 YFSETQ. The trim removed 4 bases at V and 1 base at J, leaving 3 bases unmatched. The CDR3 sequence: CASSLGTSGGSYEQYF. CDR3 coding DNA: TGCGCCAGCAGCCTCGGGACTAGCGGGGGGTCCTACGAGCAGTACTTC.

V usage is TRBV21-1 and J usage is TRBJ2-5; the table calls TRBD1, which could not be checked here. TRBV21-1 is assigned pseudogene status. The CDR3 loop spans 15 amino acids. DNA of the CDR3: TGTGCCAGCAGCAAAGGGGGACAGGGGCAAGAGACCCAGTACTTC. Residues: CASSKGGQGQETQYF.

The V call is TRBV5-1, the J call TRBJ1-3; D may be TRBD1 (6 bases). The CDR3 runs to 18 residues. Germline lookup yields CDR1 SGHRS and CDR2 YFSETQ. Trimming stripped 5 bases from V and 0 bases from J, with 21 bases between. The CDR3, as DNA: TGCGCCAGCAGTCCTGGTTGGTTGGGGGCACGCTCTGGAAACACCATATATTTT. Translating gives CASSPGWLGARSGNTIYF.

The chain uses TRBV7-9 and TRBJ2-1; possible D gene TRBD1, 6 bases. The CDR3 totals 15 residues. The germline V gene encodes CDR1 SEHNR and CDR2 FQNEAQ (reference sequence). V gave up 4 bases and J gave up 5 bases, with 15 bases separating them. The CDR3 sequence is CASSSSAQGHNEQFF. The DNA of the CDR3 is TGTGCCAGCAGCTCCTCCGCCCAGGGGCACAATGAGCAGTTCTTC.

This chain connects TRBV2 to TRBJ1-5; 8 bases are shared with TRBD1. J was trimmed by 7 bases and V by 1 base; bases with no gene match: 3. CDR3 length equals 14 residues. CDR1 and CDR2 from the germline V gene are SNHLY and FYNNEI. CDR3 sequence reads: CASSEVQGAQPQHF. The CDR3, as DNA: TGTGCCAGCAGTGAAGTTCAGGGGGCCCAGCCCCAGCATTTT.

The rearrangement uses TRBV19 and TRBJ2-7; 8 bases are a match to TRBD1. Germline V gene lookup returns CDR1 LNHDA and CDR2 SQIVND (reference sequence). V gave up 5 bases and J gave up 4 bases; unmatched junction bases: 10. The CDR3 sequence is 15 residues long. The CDR3 sequence is CASSVNGQGVYEQYF. CDR3 in DNA: TGTGCCAGTAGTGTGAATGGACAGGGTGTTTACGAGCAGTACTTC.

V gene TRBV10-3 combines with J gene TRBJ2-3; no definite D call. With 8 bases removed from V and 4 bases from J, the gap between germline ends came to 10 bases. The germline V gene has CDR1 ENHRY and CDR2 SYGVKD. The CDR3 extends over 12 amino acids. For the CDR3, the DNA is TGTGCCATCGCACCCCAGGCAGATACGCAGTATTTT. It codes for CAIAPQADTQYF.

The rearrangement links TRBV4-3 to TRBJ1-2; D perhaps matches TRBD1 (5 bases). CDR1 and CDR2 from the germline V gene are LGHNA and YSLEER. The CDR3 sequence is 16 residues long. Deletions cut 1 base from V and 1 base from J, with 13 bases between. CDR3: CASSQGWQGDNYGYTF. DNA of the CDR3: TGCGCCAGCAGCCAAGGGTGGCAGGGCGATAACTATGGCTACACCTTC.

Only a few counts were recorded for this clone. The gene calls are TRBV2 and TRBJ1-2; TRBD1 aligns across 7 bases. The CDR3 length is 13 residues. Germline values: CDR1 SNHLY, CDR2 FYNNEI. The trim removed 6 bases at V and 2 bases at J, leaving 3 bases unmatched. The CDR3 DNA reads TGTGCCAGCAGGGGGACAGCAAACTATGGCTACACCTTC. This encodes CASRGTANYGYTF.